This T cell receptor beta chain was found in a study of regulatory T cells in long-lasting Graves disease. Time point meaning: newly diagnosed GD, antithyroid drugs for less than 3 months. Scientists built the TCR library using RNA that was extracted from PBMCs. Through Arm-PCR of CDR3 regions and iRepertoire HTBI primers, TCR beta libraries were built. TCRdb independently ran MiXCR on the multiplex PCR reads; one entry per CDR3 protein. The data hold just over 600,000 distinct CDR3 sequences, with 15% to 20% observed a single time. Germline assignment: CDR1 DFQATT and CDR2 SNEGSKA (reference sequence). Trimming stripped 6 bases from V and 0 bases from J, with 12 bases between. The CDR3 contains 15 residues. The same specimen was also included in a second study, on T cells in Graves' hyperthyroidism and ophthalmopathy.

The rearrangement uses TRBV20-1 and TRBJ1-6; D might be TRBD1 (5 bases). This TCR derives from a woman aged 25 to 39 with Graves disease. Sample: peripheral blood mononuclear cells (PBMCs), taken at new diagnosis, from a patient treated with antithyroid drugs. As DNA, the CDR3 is TGCAGTGCGCGACAGTCCAGCTCCTATAATTCACCCCTCCACTTT. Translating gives CSARQSSSYNSPLHF.